This TCR beta chain originates from a study of T-cell memory formation after mild COVID-19. Study at large: Clusters were largely donor specific.

The J segment lost 12 bases and the V segment lost 5 bases, leaving 3 bases of the junction unmatched. This CDR3 is 11 amino acids long. Germline assignment: CDR1 SGHTA and CDR2 FQGNSA. One entry per CDR3 protein, called by TCRdb with MiXCR from the 5' RACE reads. The profile shows over 450,000 distinct CDR3 sequences, roughly 22% of them singletons. The sequenced material came from PBMCs or a T cell subset sorted from them (not recorded which). The source is an adult woman who had mild COVID-19 (a few samples of this study predate the infection). Cell type and time point are not known. The chain employs TRBV7-2 and TRBJ2-1; 8 bases line up with TRBD1. CDR3 protein: CASSRQGLQFF. Here the CDR3 DNA reads TGTGCCAGCAGCCGACAGGGGCTGCAGTTCTTC.